The T cell receptor (beta chain) described here comes from a study of memory CD8 T cells in hepatitis C reinfection. Study at large: HCV reinfection meant a positive HCV RNA test after two negative tests at least 60 days apart.

V lost 2 bases and J 4 bases, leaving 15 bases between the germline ends. The length of the CDR3 is 15 residues. CDR1 SGHAT and CDR2 FQNNGV come from the germline V gene. Time point here: late/post reinfection, 12 to 24 weeks after detection. TCR sequencing was done directly ex vivo on sorted cells, without expansion in vitro. The Montreal HEPCO cohort supplied donors who inject drugs. A couple of donors provided sorted CD3+ CD8+ CD45RO- naive CD8 T cells at all three reinfection time points. To note about this clone: No antigen is known for it.

Produced via immunoSEQ multiplex PCR; TCRdb's table is partial and in-frame only. This sample has just over 45,000 clones; roughly nine tenths occur once, and the top ten carry approximately 0.67%. The study's findings and limits: Conclusions on public clonotypes and secondary clearance were not definitive with five or six donors.

This chain links TRBV11-2 with TRBJ2-7, with D perhaps TRBD2 (5 bases). The TCR comes from a man between 18 and 35 years old with hepatitis C virus infection. Sequencing used naive CD8+ T cells sorted from blood. CDR3 residues: CASSLSGSVLYEQYF. The CDR3 DNA reads TGTGCCAGCAGCTTATCGGGGAGTGTACTTTACGAGCAGTACTTC.